This TCR beta chain was documented in a study of tumor-infiltrating lymphocytes in primary liver carcinoma. The CDR3 covers 13 residues. V shed 8 bases, J shed 2 bases, and the junction held 6 bases outside the gene matches. Germline CDR1 is SEHNR and CDR2 is FQNEAQ (reference sequence). Total RNA (approximately 500 ng) served as template for TCR beta cDNA synthesis primed by a constant-region primer. TCR beta libraries came from three nested multiplex PCR rounds using slightly modified ARM-PCR. A C-beta reverse primer and TRBV1-TRBV30 forward primers served in each of the first two PCR rounds, at 10 cycles apiece. TCRdb ran MiXCR on the multiplex PCR reads and lists one entry per CDR3 protein. The table shows around 330,000 distinct CDR3 sequences, with approximately 54% occurring only once. RNA isolated from unsorted whole blood supplied the blood RNA, with germline DNA also extracted. Patients showed chronic HBV infection and an absence of prior treatment.

The sample holds many counts of this clonotype. This sequence originates from a woman aged 30 to 39 with primary liver carcinoma and hepatitis B virus infection. The chain carries TRBV7-9 and TRBJ2-7, with 7 bases aligning to TRBD1. Specimen: peripheral blood. The CDR3 region has the DNA TGTGCCAGCGGGTGGGGACAGACCTACGAGCAGTACTTC. It encodes CASGWGQTYEQYF.